The sequence of this T cell receptor (beta chain) was determined in a study of early T cells in non-severe SARS-CoV-2 infection. This clonotype was seen at least ten times. V lost 2 bases to trimming and J lost 3 bases; unmatched junction nucleotides: 7. The CDR3 consists of 15 residues. The germline V gene has CDR1 SNHLY and CDR2 FYNNEI. In the library, individual cDNA molecules carried attached unique molecular identifiers. From the 5' RACE reads, TCRdb called clonotypes with MiXCR, one entry per CDR3 protein. This sample has tens of thousands of distinct CDR3 sequences; roughly 8% occur once, and the top ten carry more than 3%.

The clonotype originates from an adult who was a healthcare worker with PCR-confirmed SARS-CoV-2 infection or an uninfected control (not recorded which). The sample was whole blood. The chain uses TRBV2 and TRBJ2-7, with 7 bases aligning to TRBD1. The CDR3 spells CASSESPGQIYEQYF. CDR3 nucleotide sequence: TGTGCCAGCAGTGAATCCCCGGGACAGATCTACGAGCAGTACTTC.